Each of the 2 T cell receptor beta chains below was sequenced from the same sample in a study of blood T cell repertoires in COVID-19. TCRdb's table, derived via immunoSEQ multiplex PCR, lists solely in-frame clones and lacks some. Of over 120,000 clones in the sample, approximately 83% are singletons; the top ten hold 3.5% to 4.5%. Input material: peripheral blood. Every receptor here comes from a woman in her fifties or sixties with acute or convalescent COVID-19.

J is TRBJ2-1 and V is TRBV7-9; TRBD2 matches at 7 bases. Germline V lookup: CDR1 SEHNR, CDR2 FQNEAQ (reference sequence). V was pared by 6 bases and J by 7 bases, with 3 bases of the junction left unmatched. The CDR3 runs to 12 residues. The chain's CDR3 is CASSYSGNEQFF. CDR3 DNA: TGTGCCAGCAGTTATAGCGGGAATGAGCAGTTCTTC. Drawing the rest from reference TRBV7-9 and TRBJ2-1, the complete variable domain is DTGVSQNPRHKITKRGQNVTFRCDPISEHNRLYWYRQTLGQGPEFLTYFQNEAQLEKSRLLSDRFSAERPKGSFSTLEIQRTEQGDSAMYLCASSYSGNEQFFGPGTRLTVL.

This rearrangement joins TRBV19 to TRBJ1-1, with TRBD1 as a possible D gene (5 bases). CDR3 length equals 17 residues. The germline V gene encodes CDR1 LNHDA and CDR2 SQIVND (reference sequence). The ends were cut back, 0 bases at V and 8 bases at J, with 22 bases in the middle. CDR3 region: CASSIELKTTGPNEAFF. In DNA, the CDR3 is TGTGCCAGTAGTATAGAATTAAAAACAACAGGACCAAACGAAGCTTTCTTT.